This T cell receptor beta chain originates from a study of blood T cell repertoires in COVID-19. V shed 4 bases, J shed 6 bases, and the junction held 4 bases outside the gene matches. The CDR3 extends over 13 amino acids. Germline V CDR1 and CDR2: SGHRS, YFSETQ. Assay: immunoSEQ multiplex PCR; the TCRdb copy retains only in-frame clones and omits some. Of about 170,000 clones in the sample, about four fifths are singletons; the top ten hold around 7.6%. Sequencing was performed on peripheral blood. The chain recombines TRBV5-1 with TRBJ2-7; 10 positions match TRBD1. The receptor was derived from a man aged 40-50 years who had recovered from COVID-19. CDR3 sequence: CASSLGQGVEQYF. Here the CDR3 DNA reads TGCGCCAGCAGCCTCGGACAGGGGGTCGAGCAGTACTTC. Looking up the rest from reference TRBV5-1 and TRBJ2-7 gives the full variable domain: KAGVTQTPRYLIKTRGQQVTLSCSPISGHRSVSWYQQTPGQGLQFLFEYFSETQRNKGNFPGRFSGRQFSNSRSEMNVSTLELGDSALYLCASSLGQGVEQYFGPGTRLTVT.